Presented here are 30 T cell receptor beta chains from one specimen sequenced in a study of cytomegalovirus exposure and HLA in healthy donors. Researchers ran the PCR with 60 Vbeta and 13 Jbeta primers. The repertoire was sequenced with immunoSEQ multiplex PCR; TCRdb's copy has only in-frame clones and lacks some. Here the sample spans 190,000 or so clones, 75% to 90% being singletons. The sequenced sample was PBMCs. The receptors come from a woman aged 45-60 years in good health and CMV-seropositive.

This chain uses TRBV5-6 with TRBJ2-5, with D possibly being TRBD2 (7 bases). This CDR3 has 15 residues. V was trimmed by 1 base and J by 5 bases, leaving 15 bases between them. The germline CDR1 and CDR2 sequences are SGHDT and YYEEEE. CDR3 in DNA: TGTGCCAGCAGCTTGAGCACGGGGGGCTGGGAGACCCAGTACTTC. Translating it yields CASSLSTGGWETQYF.

Here the CDR3 reads CASSYGGLAGGTQFF. CDR3 nucleotides: TGTGCCAGCAGTTACGGGGGACTAGCGGGAGGAACCCAGTTCTTC. The chain uses TRBV6-5 and TRBJ2-1; TRBD2 aligns across 15 bases. V gave up 2 bases and J gave up 13 bases; unmatched junction bases: 6. This CDR3 comprises 15 residues. CDR1 is MNHEY, CDR2 SVGAGI, per germline.

The CDR3: CASSSLTLRGPILHNEQFF. The CDR3 DNA reads as TGTGCCAGCAGCTCCCTGACGCTAAGGGGGCCCATTTTACACAATGAGCAGTTCTTC. The J gene is TRBJ2-1, the V gene TRBV5-6; 7 bases agree with TRBD1. CDR3 length equals 19 residues. The V gene's germline CDR1 is SGHDT and CDR2 YYEEEE. With V trimmed by 3 bases and J by 5 bases, 20 bases remained unmatched.

V gene TRBV4-1 combines with J gene TRBJ1-4; the D is unclear. This CDR3 has 14 residues. Germline V gene lookup returns CDR1 MGHRA and CDR2 YSYEKL. Trimming left V 2 bases short and J 8 bases short, with 12 bases between. This CDR3 is CASSQSSEKEKLFF. CDR3 nucleotide sequence: TGCGCCAGCAGCCAATCTTCGGAGAAAGAAAAACTGTTTTTT.

This clone was picked up one time. The chain joins TRBV28 to TRBJ2-1; TRBD2 matches 14 bases. CDR1 is MDHEN and CDR2 is SYDVKM in the germline V gene. The junction had 4 bases not matched to a gene; V was cut back by 6 bases and J by 3 bases. The CDR3 consists of 16 residues. This CDR3 reads CASSYGLAGGYNEQFF. The CDR3, as DNA: TGTGCCAGCAGCTACGGACTAGCGGGAGGCTACAATGAGCAGTTCTTC.

The genes are TRBV30 and TRBJ1-1; possibly TRBD1 for D (5 bases). From germline, CDR1 is GTSNPN and CDR2 SVGIG (reference sequence). The length of the CDR3 is 13 residues. The V end lost 4 bases, the J end lost 1 base, and 10 bases lay between the germline ends. DNA of the CDR3: TGTGCCTGGAAGGCGGACACGAACACTGAAGCTTTCTTT. It encodes CAWKADTNTEAFF.

CDR3 sequence reads: CASSSGTGEETQYF. CDR3 in DNA: TGTGCCAGCAGCTCCGGGACAGGGGAAGAGACCCAGTACTTC. The chain carries TRBV13 and TRBJ2-5, with TRBD1 matching 10 bases. Germline V gene lookup returns CDR1 PRHDT and CDR2 FYEKMQ (reference sequence). V shed 4 bases and J 3 bases; nucleotides not matched to a gene: 2. The CDR3 consists of 14 residues.

The rearrangement uses TRBV5-5 and TRBJ2-6; no reliable D call. Trimming stripped 6 bases from V and 1 base from J, with 11 bases between. In germline, CDR1 is SGHKS, CDR2 YYEKEE (reference sequence). The CDR3 length is 15 residues. Here the CDR3 DNA reads TGTGCCAGCAACCTAGTCCAGTCTGGGGCCAACGTCCTGACTTTC. As protein: CASNLVQSGANVLTF.

The chain carries TRBV7-9 and TRBJ1-2, with D tentatively TRBD1 (6 bases). CDR3 length: 14 residues. With 6 bases removed from V and 2 bases from J, the gap between germline ends came to 13 bases. Germline CDR1 and CDR2: SEHNR and FQNEAQ (reference sequence). The CDR3 is CASRFAGANYGYTF. The CDR3 region has the DNA TGTGCCAGCAGGTTTGCGGGGGCGAACTATGGCTACACCTTC.

The rearrangement uses TRBV15 and TRBJ1-4; D ambiguous. Germline V lookup: CDR1 LNHNV, CDR2 YYDKDF (reference sequence). Trimming took 0 bases from V and 8 from J, leaving 16 bases between them. The CDR3 has 16 amino acids. CDR3 amino acids: CATSRDRGGSGEKLFF. In DNA, the CDR3 is TGTGCCACCAGCAGAGATCGTGGTGGGTCCGGGGAAAAACTGTTTTTT.

The chain has TRBV9 and TRBJ1-5; D gene unclear. V was trimmed by 0 bases and J by 4 bases, leaving 11 bases between them. Germline V CDR1 and CDR2: SGDLS, YYNGEE. The CDR3 loop spans 15 amino acids. CDR3 region: CASSVGEGWNQPQHF. The DNA for the CDR3 is TGTGCCAGCAGCGTAGGGGAGGGATGGAATCAGCCCCAGCATTTT.

This chain joins TRBV28 and TRBJ2-2; maybe TRBD2 (6 bases). V was clipped by 2 bases and J by 5 bases, with 9 bases between them. Germline V gene sequence: CDR1 MDHEN, CDR2 SYDVKM. The CDR3 totals 14 residues. The CDR3 DNA reads TGTGCCAGCAGTTTAATCAGCGGGACCGGGGAGCTGTTTTTT. Encoded protein: CASSLISGTGELFF.

The V gene is TRBV28, the J gene TRBJ2-3; TRBD2 aligns across 8 bases. The CDR3 spans 15 residues. With 5 bases clipped from V and 1 base from J, the junction kept 5 bases outside the gene matches. Germline-derived CDR1 and CDR2 are MDHEN and SYDVKM. The CDR3 coding sequence is TGTGCCAGCAGTCCGGCGGGAGGTGGCACAGATACGCAGTATTTT. Protein: CASSPAGGGTDTQYF.

The chain employs TRBV10-3 and TRBJ2-7; TRBD1 agrees at 8 bases. Germline loops: CDR1 ENHRY, CDR2 SYGVKD. Losses at the gene ends were 4 bases for V and 2 bases for J; bases not matched to a gene: 4. The CDR3 is 14 amino acids. In nucleotides, the CDR3 is TGTGCCATCAGTGGAGGACAGGGAGCCTACGAGCAGTACTTC. This encodes CAISGGQGAYEQYF.

The CDR3 sequence: CASSLSVNSYNEQFF. The CDR3 DNA reads as TGTGCCAGTAGTCTTAGCGTCAACTCCTACAATGAGCAGTTCTTC. The chain combines TRBV19 with TRBJ2-1, with a weak D call TRBD2 (5 bases). The CDR3 spans 15 residues. Germline CDR1 and CDR2: LNHDA and SQIVND (reference sequence). The germline V and J ends were trimmed by 5 bases and 0 bases, with 11 bases remaining between them.

This clone was observed many times. This chain uses TRBV19 with TRBJ2-5, with 7 bases lining up with TRBD2. Trimming at V came to 5 bases and at J to 7 bases, leaving 4 bases not matched to a gene. Per the germline V gene, CDR1 is LNHDA and CDR2 is SQIVND (reference sequence). The CDR3 has 12 residues. The CDR3 region is CASSGGVSTQYF. The DNA for the CDR3 is TGTGCCAGTAGTGGGGGGGTATCGACCCAGTACTTC.

The CDR3 sequence: CASSPRSTYEQYF. The CDR3 DNA reads as TGTGCCAGCAGCCCCCGGTCAACCTACGAGCAGTACTTC. V gene TRBV11-2 combines with J gene TRBJ2-7; D call uncertain. V was pared by 5 bases and J by 2 bases, with 10 bases between. Germline values: CDR1 SGHAT, CDR2 FQNNGV. This CDR3 region has 13 residues.

The V call is TRBV7-2, the J call TRBJ1-4, with 8 nucleotides matching TRBD1. The J segment lost 7 bases and the V segment lost 6 bases, leaving 7 bases of the junction unmatched. The CDR3 is 14 residues long. The germline CDR1 and CDR2 sequences are SGHTA and FQGNSA. CDR3 loop: CASSSGGVGEKLFF. The DNA of the CDR3 is TGTGCCAGCAGTTCAGGGGGCGTGGGTGAAAAACTGTTTTTT.

CDR3 sequence reads: CASSVQASGTYNEQFF. The DNA for the CDR3 is TGTGCCAGCAGCGTTCAGGCTAGCGGGACCTACAATGAGCAGTTCTTC. J is TRBJ2-1 and V is TRBV9; 9 nucleotides align to TRBD2. J lost 2 bases, V lost 2 bases, and 5 bases had no gene match. The CDR3 is made up of 16 amino acids. Germline V lookup: CDR1 SGDLS, CDR2 YYNGEE.

The V and J genes are TRBV5-5 and TRBJ2-6; D unresolved. V gave up 2 bases and J gave up 3 bases, with 6 bases separating them. The germline V gene encodes CDR1 SGHKS and CDR2 YYEKEE (reference sequence). The CDR3 covers 14 residues. This CDR3 reads CASSFSSGANVLTF. CDR3 DNA: TGTGCCAGCAGCTTCTCTAGTGGGGCCAACGTCCTGACTTTC.

V and J are TRBV6-5 and TRBJ1-2; TRBD1 agrees at 7 bases. Trimming took 5 bases from V and 4 from J; bases not matched to a gene: 7. Germline CDR1 and CDR2: MNHEY and SVGAGI. The CDR3 consists of 14 residues. The CDR3 DNA reads TGTGCCAGCAGTGATCAGACAGGGAGCTATGGCTACACCTTC. It translates to CASSDQTGSYGYTF.

This sequence joins TRBV6-1 and TRBJ2-7; 10 nucleotides line up with TRBD1. V shed 6 bases and J 7 bases; nucleotides not matched to a gene: 9. The CDR3 covers 14 residues. Germline V gene data show CDR1 as MNHNS and CDR2 as SASEGT. The CDR3 bases are TGTGCCAGCAGCCAGGACAGGGGGGAAGGGGAGCAGTACTTC. Its translation: CASSQDRGEGEQYF.

This clone has only one observation. This chain connects TRBV23-1 to TRBJ1-4; D unresolved. TRBV23-1 is an open reading frame whose function is uncertain. The CDR3 is 10 amino acids. V was clipped by 7 bases and J by 8 bases, with 5 bases between them. CDR3 region: CASKIEKLFF. The CDR3 region has the DNA TGCGCCAGCAAAATAGAAAAACTGTTTTTT.

V and J are TRBV7-2 and TRBJ2-1; 8 nucleotides agree with TRBD2. There are 15 residues in the CDR3. Trimming at V came to 7 bases and at J to 8 bases, leaving 13 bases not matched to a gene. The germline gives CDR1 SGHTA, CDR2 FQGNSA. The CDR3 bases are TGTGCCAGCACTCAACGCAGCGGGGGTTTCGATGAGCAGTTCTTC. Its protein is CASTQRSGGFDEQFF.

The chain has TRBV6-5 and TRBJ1-1, with D perhaps TRBD1 (5 bases). The CDR3 sequence is 14 residues long. The germline V and J ends were trimmed by 5 bases and 4 bases, with 14 bases remaining between them. Per the germline V gene, CDR1 is MNHEY and CDR2 is SVGAGI. The CDR3 DNA reads TGTGCCAGCAGTCCACGACCCGGGGGCACTGAAGCTTTCTTT. It translates to CASSPRPGGTEAFF.

This rearrangement joins TRBV19 to TRBJ2-7, with D perhaps TRBD1 (6 bases). The germline V gene encodes CDR1 LNHDA and CDR2 SQIVND (reference sequence). The CDR3 loop spans 14 amino acids. V dropped 5 bases and J dropped 3 bases, with 14 bases sitting between them. CDR3 sequence reads: CASSARGRGYEQYF. The CDR3, as DNA: TGTGCCAGTAGTGCCAGGGGTAGGGGCTACGAGCAGTACTTC. Full variable domain (rest looked up from reference TRBV19 and TRBJ2-7): DGGITQSPKYLFRKEGQNVTLSCEQNLNHDAMYWYRQDPGQGLRLIYYSQIVNDFQKGDIAEGYSVSREKKESFPLTVTSAQKNPTAFYLCASSARGRGYEQYFGPGTRLTVT.

Only one count was recorded for this clone. This chain uses TRBV6-6 with TRBJ1-1; D remains ambiguous. CDR1 is MNHNY, CDR2 SVGAGI, per germline (reference sequence). This CDR3 region has 15 residues. V was cut by 0 bases and J by 4 bases, with 12 bases left in between. CDR3 sequence (DNA): TGTGCCAGCAGTTACTCGGAGACCTTCAGCACTGAAGCTTTCTTT. This codes for CASSYSETFSTEAFF.

This chain connects TRBV5-1 to TRBJ1-1; 10 nucleotides agree with TRBD1. J was trimmed by 3 bases and V by 0 bases; bases with no gene match: 8. CDR1 and CDR2 (germline): SGHRS, YFSETQ. The CDR3 runs 17 residues. The CDR3 is CASSLVGQGRIDTEAFF. The CDR3 DNA is TGCGCCAGCAGCTTGGTGGGACAGGGGAGAATAGACACTGAAGCTTTCTTT.

The CDR3 spells CASIRTTGGVSRWYF. CDR3 nucleotides: TGTGCCAGCATTAGGACAACAGGGGGCGTCAGCAGGTGGTACTTC. This rearrangement joins TRBV5-6 to TRBJ2-7; TRBD1 agrees at 9 bases. CDR1 and CDR2 from the germline V gene are SGHDT and YYEEEE. J gave up 12 bases and V 6 bases, and 19 bases lay outside the gene matches. The CDR3 length is 15 residues.

This chain links TRBV7-6 with TRBJ2-3, with D possibly being TRBD2 (5 bases). The CDR3 is 12 residues long. Trimming pared 5 bases from V and 9 bases from J, leaving 12 bases between. Germline V gives CDR1 SGHVS, CDR2 FNYEAQ. CDR3 coding DNA: TGTGCCAGCAGCCCGGAGGACGGAACGCAGTATTTT. Amino acids: CASSPEDGTQYF.